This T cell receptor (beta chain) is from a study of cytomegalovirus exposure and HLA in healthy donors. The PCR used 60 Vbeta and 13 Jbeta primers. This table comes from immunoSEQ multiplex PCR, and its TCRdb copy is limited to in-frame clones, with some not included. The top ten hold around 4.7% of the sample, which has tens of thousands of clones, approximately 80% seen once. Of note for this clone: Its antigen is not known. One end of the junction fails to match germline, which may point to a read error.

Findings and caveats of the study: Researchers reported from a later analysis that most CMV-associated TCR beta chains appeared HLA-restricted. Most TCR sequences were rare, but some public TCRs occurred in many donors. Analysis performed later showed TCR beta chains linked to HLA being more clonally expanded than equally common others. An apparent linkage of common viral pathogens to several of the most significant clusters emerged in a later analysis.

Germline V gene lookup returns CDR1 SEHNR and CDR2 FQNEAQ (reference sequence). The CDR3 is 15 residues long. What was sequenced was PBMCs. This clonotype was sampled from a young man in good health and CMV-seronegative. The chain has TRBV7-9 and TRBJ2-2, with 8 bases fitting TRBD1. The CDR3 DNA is TGTTCCAGCACATCGGACAGGGCGAACACCGGGGAGCTGTTTTTT. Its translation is CSSTSDRANTGELFF. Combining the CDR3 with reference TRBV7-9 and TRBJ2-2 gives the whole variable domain DTGVSQNPRHKITKRGQNVTFRCDPISEHNRLYWYRQTLGQGPEFLTYFQNEAQLEKSRLLSDRFSAERPKGSFSTLEIQRTEQGDSAMYLCSSTSDRANTGELFFGEGSRLTVL.